This is a list of T cell receptor beta chains from one sample in a study of CD8+ T cells in alopecia areata. Using immunoSEQ multiplex PCR, the repertoire was profiled, and TCRdb retains in-frame clones only, with some absent. The sample carries a few hundred thousand clones, more than 55% recorded once. Sequencing was performed on CD4+ T cells sorted from blood, taken between weeks 43 and 45, from a patient treated with tofacitinib. The source is a human donor with alopecia areata. CDR3s include the opening cysteine and the closing phenylalanine or tryptophan. D genes are given only for firm matches. Some rows mark clone size as missing; the rest say once, few, many or name a class of expanded clone.

v_call: TRBV25-1; clone_size: few; j_call: TRBJ2-2; d_call: .; cdr3_aa: CASSELGVGNTGELFF; cdr3_nt: TGTGCCAGCAGTGAATTGGGGGTTGGGAACACCGGGGAGCTGTTTTTT
v_call: TRBV6-5; clone_size: .; j_call: TRBJ1-1; d_call: .; cdr3_aa: CASSYSYGGLNTEAFF; cdr3_nt: TGTGCCAGCAGTTACTCCTACGGAGGATTGAACACTGAAGCTTTCTTT
v_call: TRBV4-1; clone_size: .; j_call: TRBJ2-3; d_call: .; cdr3_aa: CASSQDQYLDTQYF; cdr3_nt: TGCGCCAGCAGCCAAGATCAGTATTTAGATACGCAGTATTTT
v_call: TRBV14; clone_size: many; j_call: TRBJ2-4; d_call: .; cdr3_aa: CASSARPGPNIQYF; cdr3_nt: TGTGCCAGCAGCGCGCGGCCTGGCCCAAACATTCAGTACTTC
v_call: TRBV7-2; clone_size: .; j_call: TRBJ2-1; d_call: .; cdr3_aa: CASSLNGAGNEQFF; cdr3_nt: TGTGCCAGCAGCTTGAACGGGGCAGGGAATGAGCAGTTCTTC
v_call: TRBV6-1; clone_size: .; j_call: TRBJ1-1; d_call: .; cdr3_aa: CASSEARGVEAFF; cdr3_nt: TGTGCCAGCAGTGAAGCGAGGGGCGTTGAAGCTTTCTTT
v_call: TRBV7-2; clone_size: few; j_call: TRBJ2-3; d_call: .; cdr3_aa: CASRPPGAGTDTQYF; cdr3_nt: TGTGCCAGCAGACCACCGGGGGCTGGCACAGATACGCAGTATTTT
v_call: TRBV7-8; clone_size: few; j_call: TRBJ1-1; d_call: .; cdr3_aa: CASSPQHLNTEAFF; cdr3_nt: TGTGCCAGCAGCCCACAACACCTGAACACTGAAGCTTTCTTT
v_call: TRBV30; clone_size: .; j_call: TRBJ2-7; d_call: .; cdr3_aa: CAWSVLRPTSSYEQYF; cdr3_nt: TGTGCCTGGAGTGTACTGCGGCCGACTAGCTCCTACGAGCAGTACTTC
v_call: TRBV5-1; clone_size: .; j_call: TRBJ2-6; d_call: .; cdr3_aa: CASTGIGSGANVLTF; cdr3_nt: TGCGCCAGCACAGGGATCGGATCTGGGGCCAACGTCCTGACTTTC